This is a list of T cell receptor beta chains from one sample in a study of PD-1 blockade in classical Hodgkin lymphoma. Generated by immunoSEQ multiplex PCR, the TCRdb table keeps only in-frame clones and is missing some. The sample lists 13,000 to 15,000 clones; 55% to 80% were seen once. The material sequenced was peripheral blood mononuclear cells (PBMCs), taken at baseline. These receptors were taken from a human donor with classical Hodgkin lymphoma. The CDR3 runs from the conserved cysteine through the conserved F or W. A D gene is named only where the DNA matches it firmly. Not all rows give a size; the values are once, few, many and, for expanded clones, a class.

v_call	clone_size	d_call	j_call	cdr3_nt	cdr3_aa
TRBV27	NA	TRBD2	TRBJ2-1	TGTGCCAGCAGTTTATTAGCGGGGAGCTCCTACAATGAGCAGTTCTTC	CASSLLAGSSYNEQFF
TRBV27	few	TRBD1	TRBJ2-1	TGTGCCAGCAGTTTATTGGGACAGGGATACAATGAGCAGTTCTTC	CASSLLGQGYNEQFF
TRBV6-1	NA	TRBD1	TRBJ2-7	TGTGCCAGCAGCCCACTCCGGGACAGGGACCACGAGCAGTACTTC	CASSPLRDRDHEQYF
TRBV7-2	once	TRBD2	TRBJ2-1	TGTGCCAGCAGCTTCGGAAGCGGGAGGGGGAATGAGCAGTTCTTC	CASSFGSGRGNEQFF
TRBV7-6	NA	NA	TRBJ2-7	TGTGCCAGCAGCCCTGGGGGCTACTCCTACGAGCAGTACTTC	CASSPGGYSYEQYF
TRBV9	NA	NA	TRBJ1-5	TGTGCCAGCAGCCCACGAGGCAATCAGCCCCAGCATTTT	CASSPRGNQPQHF
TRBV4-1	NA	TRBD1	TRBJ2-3	TGCGCCAGCAGCCGAAGAGTACAGGGGAGCACAGATACGCAGTATTTT	CASSRRVQGSTDTQYF
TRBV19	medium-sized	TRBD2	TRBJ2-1	TGTGCCAGTACTACACCGCGGGAGGGCCTTTTTGAGCAGTTCTTC	CASTTPREGLFEQFF
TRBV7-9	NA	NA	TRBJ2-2	TGTGCCAGGGAGGAAGGCGGCACCGGGGAGCTGTTTTTT	CAREEGGTGELFF
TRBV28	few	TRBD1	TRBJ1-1	TGTGCCAGCAGTTTCAGGGGGCAGGGGAACACTGAAGCTTTCTTT	CASSFRGQGNTEAFF
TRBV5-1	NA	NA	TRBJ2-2	TGCGCCACCACGCGATCCCTAACAAGGAATCGATACACCGGGGAGCTGTTTTTT	CATTRSLTRNRYTGELFF
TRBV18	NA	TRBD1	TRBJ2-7	TGTGCCAGCTCACCGGGGACAGGGGAGGTACAAGACTACGAGCAGTACTTC	CASSPGTGEVQDYEQYF
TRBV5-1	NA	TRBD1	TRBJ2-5	TGCGCCAGCAGCTTTTTAGGGGGCGCGGGCGGAGAGACCCAGTACTTC	CASSFLGGAGGETQYF
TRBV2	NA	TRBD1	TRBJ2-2	TGTGCCGGAACTGGACAGGGGCGCACCGGGGAGCTGTTTTTT	CAGTGQGRTGELFF
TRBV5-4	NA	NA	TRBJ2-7	TGTGCCAGCAGCTTGGTTTCGGGGGCGCCGACCTACGAGCAGTACTTC	CASSLVSGAPTYEQYF
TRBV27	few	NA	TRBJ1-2	TGTGCCAGCAGTTTATCGGGCGGTTCATCCTATGGCTACACCTTC	CASSLSGGSSYGYTF
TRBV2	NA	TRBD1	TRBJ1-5	TGTGCCAGCAGTTCGACAGGGGAGAGTCGCAATCAGCCCCAGCATTTT	CASSSTGESRNQPQHF
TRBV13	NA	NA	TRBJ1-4	TGTGCCAGCAGCGACAGTTCATGGGAAAAACTGTTTTTT	CASSDSSWEKLFF
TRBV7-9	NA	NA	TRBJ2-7	TGTGCCAGCAGCCCCCGGGATCGCTACGAGCAGTACTTC	CASSPRDRYEQYF
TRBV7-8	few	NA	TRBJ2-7	TGTGCCAGCAGTCACTCGCGCGTCTACGAGCAGTACTTC	CASSHSRVYEQYF
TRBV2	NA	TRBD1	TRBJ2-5	TGTGCCAGCAGTGTTGGGGACAGGGGACAAGAGACCCAGTACTTC	CASSVGDRGQETQYF
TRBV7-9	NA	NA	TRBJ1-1	TGTGCCAGCAGCTTAAGAAGGGGCACTGAAGCTTTCTTT	CASSLRRGTEAFF
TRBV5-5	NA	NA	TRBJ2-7	TGTGCCAGCAGACCCCCGGGACGCTTCCCCGAGCAGTACTTC	CASRPPGRFPEQYF
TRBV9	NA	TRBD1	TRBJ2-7	TGTGCCAGCAGCACAGACCAGGGGGCGTACCCTTACGAGCAGTACTTC	CASSTDQGAYPYEQYF
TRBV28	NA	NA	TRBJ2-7	TGTGCCAGCAGCTTTCTGGGGTCCTCCTACGAGCAGTACTTC	CASSFLGSSYEQYF
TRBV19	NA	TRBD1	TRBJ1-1	TGTGCCAGTACTATAAGGGACAGGGCCGATAACACTGAAGCTTTCTTT	CASTIRDRADNTEAFF
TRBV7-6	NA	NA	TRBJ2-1	TGTGCCAGCAGCTTAGATATAGGAGACAATGAGCAGTTCTTC	CASSLDIGDNEQFF
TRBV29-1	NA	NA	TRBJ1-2	TGCAGCGTTGAGAGAGGGGTGGGGGGCTACACCTTC	CSVERGVGGYTF
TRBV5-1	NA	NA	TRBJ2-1	TGCGCCAGCAGCTCCCCGGGGTTCAACAATGAGCAGTTCTTC	CASSSPGFNNEQFF
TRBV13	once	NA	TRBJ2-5	TGTGCCAGCAGCTTAGGTGGGGGGCTGGAGACCCAGTACTTC	CASSLGGGLETQYF